This TCR beta chain is drawn from a study of blood T cells in healthy people across ages. Overall study findings and caveats: The fall in TCR beta diversity per million T cells was roughly linear with age.

Germline V gene data show CDR1 as GTSNPN and CDR2 as SVGIG (reference sequence). CDR3 length: 11 amino acids. Then a second PCR, running roughly 7 to 12 cycles, was carried out with a sample-barcoded 5' primer and a J-beta primer mix. TCRdb used MiXCR to reprocess the 5' RACE reads, holding one entry per CDR3 protein. The profile shows 1.5 million to 2 million distinct CDR3 sequences, about 30% of them singletons. About this clonotype: Its target is not known.

V and J are TRBV30 and TRBJ2-4; D is unresolved. Matching the DNA end better, TRBJ2-7 makes the J call doubtful. The sequenced sample was blood. This receptor was identified in a woman aged 30 to 39 in good health. DNA for the CDR3: TGTGCCTGGAGTGACAACTACGAGCAGTACTTC. Translation: CAWSDNYEQYF.